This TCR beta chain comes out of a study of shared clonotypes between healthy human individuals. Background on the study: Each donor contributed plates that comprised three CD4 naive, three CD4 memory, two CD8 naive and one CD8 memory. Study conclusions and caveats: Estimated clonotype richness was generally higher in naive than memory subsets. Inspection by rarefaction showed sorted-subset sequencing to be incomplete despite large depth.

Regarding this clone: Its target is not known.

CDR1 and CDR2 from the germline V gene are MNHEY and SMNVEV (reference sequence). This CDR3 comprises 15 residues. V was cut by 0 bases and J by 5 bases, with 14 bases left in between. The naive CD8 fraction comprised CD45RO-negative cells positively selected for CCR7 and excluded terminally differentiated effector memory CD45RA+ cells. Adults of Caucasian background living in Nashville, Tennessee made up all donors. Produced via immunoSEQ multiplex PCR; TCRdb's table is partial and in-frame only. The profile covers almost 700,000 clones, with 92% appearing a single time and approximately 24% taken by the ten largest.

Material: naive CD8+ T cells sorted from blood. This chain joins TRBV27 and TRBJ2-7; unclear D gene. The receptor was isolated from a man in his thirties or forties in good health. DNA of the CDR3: TGTGCCAGCAGTTTATCTGGTTGGGGTAACCACGAGCAGTACTTC. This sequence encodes CASSLSGWGNHEQYF.